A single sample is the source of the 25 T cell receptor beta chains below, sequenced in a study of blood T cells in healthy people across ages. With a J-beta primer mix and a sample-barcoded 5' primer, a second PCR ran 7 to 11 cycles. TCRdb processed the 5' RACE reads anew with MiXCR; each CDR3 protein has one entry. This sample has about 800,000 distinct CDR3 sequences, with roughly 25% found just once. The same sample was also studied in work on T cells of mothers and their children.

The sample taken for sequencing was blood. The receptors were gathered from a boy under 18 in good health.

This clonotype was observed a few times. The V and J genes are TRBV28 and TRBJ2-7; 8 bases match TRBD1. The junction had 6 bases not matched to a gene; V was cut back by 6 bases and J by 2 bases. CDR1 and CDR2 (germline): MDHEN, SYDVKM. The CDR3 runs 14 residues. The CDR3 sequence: CASSMTGDPYEQYF. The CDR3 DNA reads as TGTGCCAGCAGCATGACAGGGGACCCCTACGAGCAGTACTTC.

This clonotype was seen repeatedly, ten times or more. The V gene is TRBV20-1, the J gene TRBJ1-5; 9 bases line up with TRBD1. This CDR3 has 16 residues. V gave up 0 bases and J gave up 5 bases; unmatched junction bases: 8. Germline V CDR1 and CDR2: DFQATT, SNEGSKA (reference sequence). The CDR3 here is CSARDLQGAEYQPQHF. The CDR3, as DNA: TGCAGTGCTAGAGATCTACAGGGGGCTGAATATCAGCCCCAGCATTTT.

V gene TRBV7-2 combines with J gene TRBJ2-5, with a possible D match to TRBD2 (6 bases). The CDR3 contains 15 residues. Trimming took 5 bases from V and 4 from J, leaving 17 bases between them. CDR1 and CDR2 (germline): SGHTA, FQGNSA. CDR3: CASSPPRQGGETQYF. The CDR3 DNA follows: TGTGCCAGCAGCCCCCCTAGGCAGGGAGGAGAGACCCAGTACTTC. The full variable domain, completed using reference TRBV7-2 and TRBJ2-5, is GAGVSQSPSNKVTEKGKDVELRCDPISGHTALYWYRQSLGQGLEFLIYFQGNSAPDKSGLPSDRFSAERTGGSVSTLTIQRTQQEDSAVYLCASSPPRQGGETQYFGPGTRLLVL.

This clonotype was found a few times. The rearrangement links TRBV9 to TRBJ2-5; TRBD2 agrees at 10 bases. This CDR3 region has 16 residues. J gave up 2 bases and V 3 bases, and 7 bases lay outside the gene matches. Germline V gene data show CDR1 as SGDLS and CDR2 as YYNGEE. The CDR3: CASSDLGAGGQETQYF. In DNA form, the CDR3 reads TGTGCCAGCAGCGACCTCGGAGCGGGGGGGCAAGAGACCCAGTACTTC. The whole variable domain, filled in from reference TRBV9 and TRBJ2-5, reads DSGVTQTPKHLITATGQRVTLRCSPRSGDLSVYWYQQSLDQGLQFLIQYYNGEERAKGNILERFSAQQFPDLHSELNLSSLELGDSALYFCASSDLGAGGQETQYFGPGTRLLVL.

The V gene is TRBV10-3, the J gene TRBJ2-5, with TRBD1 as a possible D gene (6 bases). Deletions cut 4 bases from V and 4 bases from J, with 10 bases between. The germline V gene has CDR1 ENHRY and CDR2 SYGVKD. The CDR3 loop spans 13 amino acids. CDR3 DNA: TGTGCCATCAGTGTAGGGGGTCCAGAGACCCAGTACTTC. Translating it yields CAISVGGPETQYF.

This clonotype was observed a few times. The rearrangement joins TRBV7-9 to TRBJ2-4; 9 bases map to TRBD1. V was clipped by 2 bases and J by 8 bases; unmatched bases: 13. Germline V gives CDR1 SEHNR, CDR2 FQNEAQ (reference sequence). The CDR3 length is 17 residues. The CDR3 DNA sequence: TGTGCCAGCAGCTTACCCTTACCGGACAGGGGCTCGGACATTCAGTACTTC. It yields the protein CASSLPLPDRGSDIQYF.

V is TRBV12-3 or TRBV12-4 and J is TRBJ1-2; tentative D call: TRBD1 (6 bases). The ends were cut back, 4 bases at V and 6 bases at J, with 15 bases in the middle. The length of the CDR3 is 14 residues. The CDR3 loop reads CASSSSTGYDGYTF. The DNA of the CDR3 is TGTGCCAGCAGTTCCTCAACAGGGTACGATGGCTACACCTTC.

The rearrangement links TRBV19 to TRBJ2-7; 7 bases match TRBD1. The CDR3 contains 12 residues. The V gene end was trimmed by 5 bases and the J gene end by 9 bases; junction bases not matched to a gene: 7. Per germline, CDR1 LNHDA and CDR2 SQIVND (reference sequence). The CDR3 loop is CASSADRVVQYF. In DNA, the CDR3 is TGTGCCAGTAGTGCTGACAGGGTTGTGCAGTACTTC.

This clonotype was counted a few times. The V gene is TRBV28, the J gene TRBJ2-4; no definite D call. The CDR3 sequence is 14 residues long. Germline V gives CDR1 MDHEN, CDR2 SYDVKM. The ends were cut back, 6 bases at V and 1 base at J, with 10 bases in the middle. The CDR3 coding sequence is TGTGCCAGCAGAACCACGATGGCCAAAAACATTCAGTACTTC. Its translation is CASRTTMAKNIQYF.

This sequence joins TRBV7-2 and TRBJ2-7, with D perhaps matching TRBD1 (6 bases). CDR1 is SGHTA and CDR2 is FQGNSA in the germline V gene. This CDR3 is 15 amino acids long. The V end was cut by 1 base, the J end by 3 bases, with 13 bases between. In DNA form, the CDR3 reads TGTGCCAGCAGCTTAGACACAGGGATCAGCTACGAGCAGTACTTC. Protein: CASSLDTGISYEQYF.

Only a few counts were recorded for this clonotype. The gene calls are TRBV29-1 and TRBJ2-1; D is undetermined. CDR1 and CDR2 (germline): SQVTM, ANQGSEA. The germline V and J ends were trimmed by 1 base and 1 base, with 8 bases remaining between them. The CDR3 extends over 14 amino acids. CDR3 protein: CSVEAATSYNEQFF. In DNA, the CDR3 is TGCAGCGTTGAAGCGGCTACGTCCTACAATGAGCAGTTCTTC.

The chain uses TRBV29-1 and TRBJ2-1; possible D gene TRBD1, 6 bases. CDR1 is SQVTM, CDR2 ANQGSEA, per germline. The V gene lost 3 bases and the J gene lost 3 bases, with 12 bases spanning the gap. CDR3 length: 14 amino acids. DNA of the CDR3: TGCAGCGTTGAGTTCCGGACAGACTACAATGAGCAGTTCTTC. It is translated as CSVEFRTDYNEQFF.

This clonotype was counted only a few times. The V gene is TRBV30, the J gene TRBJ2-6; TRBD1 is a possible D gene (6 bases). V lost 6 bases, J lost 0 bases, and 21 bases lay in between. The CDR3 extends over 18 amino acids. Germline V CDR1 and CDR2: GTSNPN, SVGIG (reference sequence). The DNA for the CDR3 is TGTGCCTGCGTTTATGGACAGAAGATTAGCTCTGGGGCCAACGTCCTGACTTTC. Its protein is CACVYGQKISSGANVLTF. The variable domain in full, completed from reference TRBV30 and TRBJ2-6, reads SQTIHQWPATLVQPVGSPLSLECTVEGTSNPNLYWYRQAAGRGLQLLFYSVGIGQISSEVPQNLSASRPQDRQFILSSKKLLLSDSGFYLCACVYGQKISSGANVLTFGAGSRLTVL.

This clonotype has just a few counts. CDR3 sequence: CSVLRDTEAFF. CDR3 DNA: TGCAGCGTTTTGAGGGACACTGAAGCTTTCTTT. The chain recombines TRBV29-1 with TRBJ1-1; D is ambiguous. This CDR3 contains 11 residues. Deletions cut 5 bases from V and 3 bases from J, with 7 bases between. CDR1 and CDR2 from the germline V gene are SQVTM and ANQGSEA.

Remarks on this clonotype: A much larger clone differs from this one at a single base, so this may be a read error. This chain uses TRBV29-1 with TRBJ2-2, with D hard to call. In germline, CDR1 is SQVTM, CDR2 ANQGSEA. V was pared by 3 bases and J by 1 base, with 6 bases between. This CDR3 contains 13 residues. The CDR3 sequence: CSVDPGNTGELFF. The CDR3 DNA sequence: TGCAGCGTTGACCCTGGGAACACCGGGGAGCTGTTTTTT.

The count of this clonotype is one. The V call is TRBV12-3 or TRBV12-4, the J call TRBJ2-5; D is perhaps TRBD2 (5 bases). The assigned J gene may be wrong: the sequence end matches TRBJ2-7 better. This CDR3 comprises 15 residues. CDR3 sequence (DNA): TGTGCCAGCAGTTTCGATAATCGGGGATCCTACGAGCAGTACTTC. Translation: CASSFDNRGSYEQYF.

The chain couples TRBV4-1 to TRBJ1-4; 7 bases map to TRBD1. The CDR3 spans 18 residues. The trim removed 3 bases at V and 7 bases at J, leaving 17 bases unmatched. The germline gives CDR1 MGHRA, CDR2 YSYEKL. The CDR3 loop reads CASSHTRPGQVWGEKLFF. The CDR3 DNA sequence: TGCGCCAGCAGCCACACACGCCCCGGACAGGTCTGGGGTGAAAAACTGTTTTTT.

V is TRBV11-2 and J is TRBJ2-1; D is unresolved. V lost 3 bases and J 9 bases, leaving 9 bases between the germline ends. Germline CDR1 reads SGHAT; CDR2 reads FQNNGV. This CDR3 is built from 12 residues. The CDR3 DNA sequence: TGTGCCAGCAGCTTGGGATCAAGTGAGCAGTTCTTC. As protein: CASSLGSSEQFF.

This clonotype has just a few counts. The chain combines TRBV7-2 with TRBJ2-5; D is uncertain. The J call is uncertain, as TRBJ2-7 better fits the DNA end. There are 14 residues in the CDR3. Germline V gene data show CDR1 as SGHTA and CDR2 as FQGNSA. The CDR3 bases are TGTGCCAGCAGCTTAGTGATCCCCCCCTACGAGCAGTACTTC. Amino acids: CASSLVIPPYEQYF.

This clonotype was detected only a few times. The CDR3 DNA reads TGTGCCAGCAGTCAACGGAGGCAGTACTTC. Translating it yields CASSQRRQYF. The chain is built from TRBV12-3 or TRBV12-4 and TRBJ2-5; tentative D call: TRBD2 (5 bases). This CDR3 region has 10 residues. V was pared by 5 bases and J by 11 bases, with 9 bases between.

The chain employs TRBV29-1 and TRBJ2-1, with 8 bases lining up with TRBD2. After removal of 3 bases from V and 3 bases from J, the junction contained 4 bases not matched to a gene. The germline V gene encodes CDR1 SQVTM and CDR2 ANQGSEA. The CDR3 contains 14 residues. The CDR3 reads CSVELAGYYNEQFF. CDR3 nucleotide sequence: TGCAGCGTTGAGCTAGCGGGTTACTACAATGAGCAGTTCTTC.

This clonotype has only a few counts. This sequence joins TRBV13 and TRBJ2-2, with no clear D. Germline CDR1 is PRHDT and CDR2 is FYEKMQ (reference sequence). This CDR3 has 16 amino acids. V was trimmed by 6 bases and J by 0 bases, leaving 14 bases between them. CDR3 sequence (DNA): TGTGCCAGCAGACAAGAATGGGCAGCGAACACCGGGGAGCTGTTTTTT. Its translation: CASRQEWAANTGELFF.

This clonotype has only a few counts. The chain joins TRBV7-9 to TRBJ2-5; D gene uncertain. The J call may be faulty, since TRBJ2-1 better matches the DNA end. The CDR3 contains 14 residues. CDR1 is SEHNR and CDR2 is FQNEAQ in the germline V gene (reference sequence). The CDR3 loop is CASSLAQVPNEQFF. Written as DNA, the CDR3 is TGTGCCAGCAGCTTAGCGCAAGTCCCCAATGAGCAGTTCTTC.

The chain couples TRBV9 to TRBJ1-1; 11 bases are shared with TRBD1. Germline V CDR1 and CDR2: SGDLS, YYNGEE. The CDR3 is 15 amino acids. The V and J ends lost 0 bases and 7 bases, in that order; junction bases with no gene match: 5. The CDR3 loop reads CASSVDGTGGLEAFF. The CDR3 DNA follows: TGTGCCAGCAGCGTAGATGGGACAGGGGGTCTTGAAGCTTTCTTT.

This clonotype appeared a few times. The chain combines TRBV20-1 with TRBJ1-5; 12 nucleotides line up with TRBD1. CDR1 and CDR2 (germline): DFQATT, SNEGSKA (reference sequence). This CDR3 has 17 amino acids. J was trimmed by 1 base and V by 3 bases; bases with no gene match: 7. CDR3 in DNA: TGCAGTGCTAGCCGGGACAGGGGGCTAGTGAGCAATCAGCCCCAGCATTTT. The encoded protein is CSASRDRGLVSNQPQHF.